This T cell receptor (beta chain) was captured by sequencing in a study of shared clonotypes between healthy human individuals (dated by TCRdb to 2020 to 2022). In the study overall: The cohort included three men and a couple of women between 18 and 49 years of age. For each donor, three plates each were used for CD4 naive and CD4 memory, two plates were used for CD8 naive, and one plate was used for CD8 memory. The study deeply sequenced blood TCR repertoires of five healthy adults to estimate repertoire size and the extent of clonotype sharing between individuals. To increase sequencing depth and limit assay-specific biases, different laboratories used diverse techniques to prepare libraries and sequence TCR repertoires. Per donor, leukapheresis produced somewhere between about 0.85 and 10 billion PBMCs.

Donors were healthy HIV-negative adults with no recently reported acute infections or vaccinations. Every donor was a Caucasian adult living in Nashville, Tennessee, USA. Magnetic negative selection was used to enrich CD4+ T cells, after which naive cells were positively selected on CD45RA and the negative fraction became the memory subset. Blood was collected by leukapheresis, and PBMCs were isolated by Ficoll-Histopaque density gradient centrifugation and then cryopreserved in liquid nitrogen vapor phase. Analytical flow cytometry was used to check the purity and quantity of each magnetically sorted T cell population. From each sorted fraction, genomic DNA was isolated and quantified by UV absorbance on a Nanodrop 2000c. Points on this clone: It lacks a known antigen. No clone much larger than this one lies a single base away; base qualities are absent. In the same sample, other DNA sequences code for this CDR3.

On the study overall, not on this receptor specifically: Pairwise subsampling indicated that sequencing depth was expected to affect the degree of clonotype sharing among donors. Larger estimated clonotype richness was generally found for naive subsets than for memory subsets. The small number of donors limited the genetic and exposure-history diversity represented. Approximately 5% of naive CD4, roughly 3.5% of naive CD8, 2.3% of memory CD4, and about 0.4% of memory CD8 clonotypes were shared across several donors. Only blood was sampled, and tissue TCR repertoires likely differ from those in blood. Higher generation probabilities were observed for clonotypes shared by all four sorted-subset donors than for non-shared clonotypes. Even with the large sequencing depth, rarefaction of the sorted-subset datasets indicated that sequencing was incomplete.

CDR1 and CDR2, looked up from the germline V gene, are KGHSH and LQKENI. Reading from cysteine to phenylalanine, the CDR3 counts 14 amino acids. Only CDR3 DNA is held: 42 bases, read in frame from base 1. V lost 6 bases and J lost 3 bases, and the count of bases not matched to a germline gene is 8. Using the deep immunoSEQ assay, TCR CDR3 regions were amplified from genomic DNA by multiplex PCR. Extracted genomic DNA from each cell subset was spread evenly across all wells of several immunoSEQ 96-well plates, with each plate serving as a replicate. Each replicate PCR for sorted subsets received around 200 ng genomic DNA, equal to roughly 29,000 T cell genomes. Purified libraries were measured with a Qubit 3.0 fluorometer, size-checked on a Bioanalyzer 2100, and measured again with the KAPA Library Quantification kit. Every immunoSEQ 96-well plate was sequenced on a separate single-read 150-cycle Illumina NextSeq 550 flow cell. In the original analysis: Because the immunoSEQ output included only junctional sequences and no quality scores, the filtering could not be the same as the filtering used for full-length reads. Sequences were annotated with PyIR, a Python wrapper for IgBLAST v1.9, and V/J genes and CDR3 were assigned using IMGT germline references. Reads were removed for weak V/J assignments (E-value above 1e-6), missing CDR3, stop codons, out-of-frame junctions, or ambiguous translated residues. V3J clonotypes were defined as sequences sharing the same inferred V gene, J gene, and CDR3 amino acid sequence. The percentage overlap between two repertoires was calculated by dividing the number of shared unique clonotypes by the size of the smaller repertoire. Richness of each repertoire was evaluated using RTK rarefaction, the Chao1 estimator, and Recon v2.1 estimates of unobserved clonotypes. For all TCRbeta clonotypes obtained by the gDNA method from a few donors, generation probabilities were computed with OLGA. The table comes from immuneACCESS by way of TCRdb, which keeps in-frame sequences with V and J called. Part of the clones is missing from these tables; in studies checked, under half for an unresolved V gene and the rest for unknown reasons. Clonal size and the V and J genes are those of that table, whereas D and trimming came from the DNA. The sample table holds some 1,600,000 clones, of which 95% to 99% were seen once. About 0.42% of the sample is in the top ten clones.

Sequences were obtained from naive CD4+ T cells sorted from blood. The cell subset or site label on this specimen signifies: CD45RA+ positively selected. The sequence was obtained from a young man in good health. The sequence links TRBV18 to TRBJ2-7; TRBD2 matches 7 bases in the middle. The base sequence is TGTGCCAGCTCGCGGACTAGTGGAGTCTACGAGCAGTACTTC. Its product reads: CASSRTSGVYEQYF.